This entry concerns a single T cell receptor (beta chain). This clonotype occurred many times. The antigen this receptor binds is unknown. No clone much larger than this one lies a single base away; base qualities are absent. The source of the sample is a study of molecular identifiers for immune sequencing clone quantification (dated 2018 in TCRdb). Turning to the overall study: For a replicate experiment, the RNA from either around 20,000 or 100,000 naive CD8 T cells was divided into five aliquots, and four of those aliquots went on to sequencing. CD8 T cells were used in a methods study to benchmark molecular-identifier clustering-based TCR repertoire sequencing (MIDCIRS) and TCR RNA copy counting. General conclusions and limits of the study: Highly expanded clone sizes could be underestimated because identical TCR molecules may share a barcode. Modeling indicated around 3.2 TCR RNA copies recovered per cell, compared with roughly 10 by digital PCR, which implies a capture efficiency of 25% to 35%. In CMV-specific effector cells, clones with more than 20 RNA copies contained over 98% of molecules, whereas in naive cells such clones contained under 1% of molecules. Without barcode sub-clustering, chimeric consensus sequences inflated TCR diversity; chimeras reached as high as 47%. Spiked-in Jurkat TCR RNA (about ten copies' worth), which is not part of the donor repertoire, was contained in the naive libraries. Spiked-in Jurkat TCR RNA equivalent to a single cell was reported to be detectable even among 980,000 or so naive CD8 T cells.

The receptor library was made with PCR. The sequencing machine was a NextSeq 500. Bulk TCR libraries were prepared as previously described, using TCR primers listed in Table S5. The Qiagen AllPrep DNA/RNA kit was used to purify total RNA. Reads from multiple sequencing runs of the same library were pooled before analysis. Under the source paper's analysis protocol: Reads were retained only if the reads had an exact TCR constant sequence, and the retained reads were trimmed to 150 nt and grouped according to their 12-nt molecular barcodes. Reads inside each barcode group were sub-clustered using a 15% Levenshtein threshold, and a quality-weighted consensus sequence was constructed for each RNA molecule. Non-functional sequences were removed, as were lower-count sequences one edit away from another. Based on fitting two negative binomial distributions, any barcode sub-cluster with under 20% of the maximum read count was discarded. The public reads were run again by TCRdb, first through fastp at Q25 and then through MiXCR, and only productive beta chains were kept. Every CDR3 protein is listed once, alongside the most common genes and DNA of its rows. In this record, the V and J calls reflect TCRdb's handling and not the investigators' own analysis. Present in this sample are about 320,000 distinct CDR3 sequences, about 23% of which were seen just once. The ten largest clones capture 0.65% to 0.75% of the sample.

Libraries of naive CD8 T cells were generated from approximately 20,000 to 1,000,000 sorted cells, with 10%, 30% or 50% of the purified RNA used. Naive CD8 T cells, defined as CD8+CD4-CCR7+CD45RA+, were FACS-sorted into RLT Plus buffer on a BD FACSAria II. To test detection sensitivity, Jurkat RNA equivalent to approximately nine TCR copies was spiked into samples of roughly 18,000-1,000,000 naive CD8 T cells. Enrichment of CD8 T cells was performed with RosetteSep CD8+ T Cell Enrichment Cocktail and Ficoll-Paque, after which ACK red cell lysis was carried out. From the cysteine through the phenylalanine, the CDR3 covers 14 amino acids. Left in the record is the CDR3 DNA by itself, 42 bases read in frame from the first base. Based on the germline V gene, the CDR1 and CDR2 sequences are SNHLY and FYNNEI. V sheds 5 bases and J sheds 5 bases, leaving 12 bases between their ends.

The sequence joins TRBV2 to TRBJ1-4, with a weak D call of TRBD1 (5 bases match). The receptor was isolated from a human donor in good health. Some libraries in this study had Jurkat cell RNA spiked in. Specimen: naive CD8+ T cells from blood, with Jurkat cell RNA spiked in. Read against the paper, the sample's cell subset or site label means: FACS-sorted CD8+CD4-CCR7+CD45RA+ naive T cells. The CDR3 in this case is CASSTGDVNEKLFF. The DNA is TGTGCCAGCAGTACCGGGGACGTGAATGAAAAACTGTTTTTT.